This T cell receptor beta chain was identified in a study of beta chain features in type 1 diabetes listed by TCRdb under 2018. Broadly, across the study: Mean age, gender distribution, total cell number and subset yield did not differ between patients and healthy donors. A total of roughly 100,000,000 sorted cells were examined across all samples, and the number of cells per subset was strongly correlated with RNA yield. The study compared TCRB repertoires of sorted circulating CD4+ T cell subsets between recently diagnosed type 1 diabetes patients and matched healthy donors. Whereas all 30 or so donors provided naive and central memory subsets, regulatory and stem cell-like memory subsets were isolated from just 8 patients and roughly 8 healthy donors.

The entire isolated RNA was reverse transcribed using the High Capacity cDNA Reverse Transcription Kit, and thus expressed TCRB transcripts were sequenced. Deep immunoSEQ sequencing was performed on naive, central memory and regulatory T cell samples, with an average of roughly 4 million total reads per sample. After sorted cells were lysed in RLT buffer, RNA was extracted with DNase-treated RNeasy Micro or Mini kits, with the choice depending on cell number. To prevent cross-contamination, every cell subset was processed on its own, while patient and healthy donor samples were processed together. The immunoSEQ multiplex PCR was used to amplify TCRB sequences from cDNA, yielding 87-bp fragments that span the CDR3 region. Sequencing of the amplicons was done on the Illumina HiSeq platform. The study's own analysis went as follows. Synthetic template baselines were used to correct PCR bias computationally, reads within Hamming distance 2 were collapsed together, and singletons that could not be merged were discarded. Reads were aligned to IMGT to assign V, D and J genes, CDR3 length, and insertions or deletions at six rearrangement sites. Within each subset, clonotype counts were normalized to the number of sorted cells before true diversity and Gini coefficients were calculated with the tcR R package. The overlap coefficient, calculated on TCRB nucleotide sequences, was used to quantify repertoire sharing. Out-of-frame TCRB sequences from naive cells were analyzed to stand in for the pre-selection repertoire. Not all clones reach the TCRdb copy of this immuneACCESS table, which keeps in-frame sequences only. Checked studies attribute under half of the gap to unresolved V genes and leave the rest unexplained. The DNA gave D and trimming, while V, J and clone size come from that table. Counted in this sample were hundreds of thousands of clones; around 15% of them appeared once. The ten largest make up 0.035% to 0.045% of the sample.

The investigation overall reported the following: Shorter templates might be favored by PCR, yet because patient and control samples were amplified and corrected together, any such skew would affect both groups equally. Because the HLA sub-analyses included only small numbers of individuals, any influence of HLA type on TCRB rearrangement was left unresolved. Sequencing cDNA rather than genomic DNA could over-represent highly expressing activated cells, although activation and CD3 levels did not differ between groups. At VDJ recombination sites, patients with type 1 diabetes made fewer insertions and deleted more nucleotides, a pattern implying thymic rearrangement abnormalities. Type 1 diabetes patients showed a moderate but significant shortening of TCRB CDR3 length in all four CD4+ subsets. Naive, central memory and regulatory TCRB repertoires appeared to be more similar among patients than among healthy donors.

Each donor gave one peripheral blood draw, averaging about 120 mL, which was collected into heparinised tubes. Using a panel that included CD45RO, CCR7, CD25, CD127, CD95 and CD27, naive, central memory, regulatory and stem cell-like memory CD4+ T cells were sorted on a BD FACSAria II. Every sorted population had a purity above 95%. PBMCs were separated immediately by Lymphoprep density gradient centrifugation and were stained directly, without being cultured. So that batch effects would be minimized, each experiment stained and sorted samples in pairs, pairing one healthy donor with one patient. V loses 1 base at its end and J loses 6 bases; junction bases beyond the gene matches: 11. The CDR3 numbers 17 residues from cysteine through phenylalanine. The sequence is cut down to CDR3 DNA, 51 bases in frame from base 1. The germline V gene provides CDR1 LGHNA and CDR2 YNFKEQ. This clone occurred a few times. Its antigen specificity is not known. Per-base qualities were not stored, and no clone one base away is much larger.

Material: naive CD4+ T cells from blood. The cell subset or site label for this specimen denotes: true naive CD4+ T cells. This chain is built from TRBV4-2 and TRBJ2-1, with 8 bases matching TRBD2. The TCR was taken from a man aged 18-30 years with type 1 diabetes. The CDR3 here reads CASSQVGTRNWGNEQFF. The sequence in DNA is TGTGCCAGCAGCCAAGTAGGGACTAGAAATTGGGGCAATGAGCAGTTCTTC.